Listed below are T cell receptor beta chains from one sample, sequenced in a study of blood T cell repertoires in COVID-19. Clones were read by immunoSEQ multiplex PCR, and TCRdb kept only the in-frame ones, dropping some. In the table there are about 160,000 clones, 77% of which are singletons. The sample comprised peripheral blood. The receptors originated from a man aged 65 to 79 with acute or convalescent COVID-19. Both conserved end residues are part of each CDR3. Clone size is stated in some rows and not others, as once, few, many or a class when expanded.

size: NA
V: TRBV29-1
J: TRBJ2-5
CDR3: CSVLPGGTQETQYF

size: NA
V: TRBV29-1
J: TRBJ2-5
CDR3: CSVGLGPRQETQYF

size: NA
V: TRBV2
J: TRBJ2-7
CDR3: CASSDPGRQSSYEQYF

size: few
V: TRBV7-3
J: TRBJ1-2
CDR3: CASSPSSLQGDGYTF

size: NA
V: TRBV28
J: TRBJ2-7
CDR3: CASRTTGGGNEQYF

size: few
V: TRBV5-4
J: TRBJ1-6
CDR3: CASSLVGQADSPLHF

size: NA
V: TRBV7-2
J: TRBJ2-1
CDR3: CASSLARMDNEQFF

size: NA
V: TRBV2
J: TRBJ2-2
CDR3: CASSELAANTGELFF

size: NA
V: TRBV20-1
J: TRBJ2-3
CDR3: CSALAADTQYF

size: NA
V: TRBV13
J: TRBJ2-7
CDR3: CASSEGDSSYEQYF

size: NA
V: TRBV7-3
J: TRBJ2-1
CDR3: CASSSILAPGNEQFF

size: NA
V: TRBV15
J: TRBJ2-7
CDR3: CATSPRRQSGRAAYEQYF

size: NA
V: TRBV2
J: TRBJ1-6
CDR3: CASSEAPANSPLHF

size: few
V: TRBV7-2
J: TRBJ2-5
CDR3: CASSSGTSGYKETQYF

size: NA
V: TRBV7-8
J: TRBJ1-4
CDR3: CASSFIGDNEKLFF

size: few
V: TRBV5-4
J: TRBJ1-6
CDR3: CASSPLPDSPLHF

size: NA
V: TRBV19
J: TRBJ2-1
CDR3: CASSMGGLGLNEQFF

size: NA
V: TRBV19
J: TRBJ1-1
CDR3: CASNSDSRPTEAFF

size: NA
V: TRBV21-1
J: TRBJ2-4
CDR3: CASSKITRTGAWGKNIQYF

size: NA
V: TRBV6-6
J: TRBJ2-7
CDR3: CASSYSEKRYSYEQYF

size: NA
V: TRBV5-1
J: TRBJ2-2
CDR3: CASSLGGTTNTGELFF

size: NA
V: TRBV7-2
J: TRBJ1-1
CDR3: CASSLGVGGKAEAFF

size: NA
V: TRBV3-1/TRBV3-2
J: TRBJ2-1
CDR3: CASSQAGWYEQFF

size: NA
V: TRBV7-6
J: TRBJ1-3
CDR3: CASRGGEGSGNTIYF

size: NA
V: TRBV28
J: TRBJ1-2
CDR3: CASSYDRDGGYTF